The table lists the clone carrying this TCR beta chain with a few counts. Its antigen remains unidentified. The CDR3 runs 16 residues. V was clipped by 2 bases and J by 5 bases; unmatched bases: 8. The germline gives CDR1 MNHNS, CDR2 SASEGT. The sample belongs to a study of shared clonotypes between healthy human individuals. Findings and caveats of the study: In having few donors, the study represented limited genetic and exposure-history diversity.

Each of the donors was a healthy adult who was HIV-negative and had not had a recent acute infection or vaccination. Sequencing was at deep level. The protocol was immunoSEQ multiplex PCR, while the TCRdb copy is restricted to in-frame clones and leaves out a portion. The sample yields about 96,000 clones, more than 45% seen once. The sequence derives from a woman in her 40s in good health. Some clones in this sample may be carry-over from other donors' samples. The chain has TRBV6-1 and TRBJ2-5; 10 bases match TRBD2. The source material was PBMCs. For the CDR3, the DNA is TGTGCCAGCAGTGAATTTAGCGGGAGGCTGTCGGAGACCCAGTACTTC. This translates into CASSEFSGRLSETQYF.